This TCR beta chain was sequenced for a study of CD8 T cells in Susac syndrome. A quantity of about 0.5 to 1 ug RNA underwent reverse transcription using random hexamers. Across 54 Vbeta and 13 Jbeta, TCR beta CDR3 was amplified with immunoSEQ multiplex PCR. TCRdb fed the immunoSEQ multiplex PCR reads into MiXCR, producing one record per CDR3 protein. This sample has 150,000 to 200,000 distinct CDR3 sequences; approximately 94% occur once, and the top ten carry 0.1%. Sequencing targeted TCR beta in blood CD8+ and CD4+ T cells. Negative isolation was applied to CD8+ and CD4+ T cells, and FACS enrichment was applied to TEMRA cells. The CDR3 is 16 amino acids. J gave up 2 bases and V 8 bases, and 15 bases lay outside the gene matches. Germline V gene data show CDR1 as MNHEY and CDR2 as SMNVEV (reference sequence).

The sample consisted of CD4+ T cells from PBMCs. This chain connects TRBV27 to TRBJ2-7, with 7 nucleotides matching TRBD1. The clonotype comes from a human donor in good health. CDR3 DNA: TGTGCCAGCCGGCCCGAGGGGGCCCTACCTCCCTACGAGCAGTACTTC. This encodes CASRPEGALPPYEQYF.